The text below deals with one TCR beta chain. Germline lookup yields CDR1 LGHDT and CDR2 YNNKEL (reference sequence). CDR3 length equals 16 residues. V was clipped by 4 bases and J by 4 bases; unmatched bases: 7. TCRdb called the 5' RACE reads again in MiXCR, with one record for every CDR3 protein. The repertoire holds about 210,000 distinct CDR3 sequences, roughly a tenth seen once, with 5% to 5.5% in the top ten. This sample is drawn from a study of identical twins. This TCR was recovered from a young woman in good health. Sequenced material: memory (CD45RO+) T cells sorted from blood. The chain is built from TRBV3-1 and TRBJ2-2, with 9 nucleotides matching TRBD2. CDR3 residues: CASSPNSGRSTGELFF. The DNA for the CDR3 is TGTGCCAGCAGCCCCAACAGCGGGAGGAGCACCGGGGAGCTGTTTTTT. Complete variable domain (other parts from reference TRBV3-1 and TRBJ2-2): DTAVSQTPKYLVTQMGNDKSIKCEQNLGHDTMYWYKQDSKKFLKIMFSYNNKELIINETVPNRFSPKSPDKAHLNLHINSLELGDSAVYFCASSPNSGRSTGELFFGEGSRLTVL.